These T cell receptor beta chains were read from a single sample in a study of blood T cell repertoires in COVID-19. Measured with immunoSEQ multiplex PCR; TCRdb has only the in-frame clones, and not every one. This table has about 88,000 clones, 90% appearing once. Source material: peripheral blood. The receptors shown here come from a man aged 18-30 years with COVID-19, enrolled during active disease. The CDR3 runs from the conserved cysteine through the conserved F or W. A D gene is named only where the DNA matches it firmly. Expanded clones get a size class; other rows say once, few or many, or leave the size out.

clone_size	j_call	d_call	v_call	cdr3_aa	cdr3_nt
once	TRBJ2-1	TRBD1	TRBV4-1	CASSRRDRLFSYNEQFF	TGCGCCAGCAGCCGACGGGACAGGCTCTTCTCCTACAATGAGCAGTTCTTC
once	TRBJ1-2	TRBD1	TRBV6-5	CASSRTGEDYGYTF	TGTGCCAGCAGTCGAACAGGGGAGGACTATGGCTACACCTTC
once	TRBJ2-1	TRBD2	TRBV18	CASSPRLADQSEQFF	TGTGCCAGCTCACCAAGGCTAGCGGACCAATCGGAGCAGTTCTTC
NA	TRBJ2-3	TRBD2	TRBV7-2	CASSPGLAGGTDTQYF	TGTGCCAGCAGCCCGGGACTAGCGGGAGGCACAGATACGCAGTATTTT
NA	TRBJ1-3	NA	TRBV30	CAWSDISGGNTIYF	TGTGCCTGGAGTGACATAAGCGGGGGAAACACCATATATTTT
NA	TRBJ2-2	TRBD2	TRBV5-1	CASSLGLAGVSPNTGELFF	TGCGCCAGCAGCTTGGGACTAGCGGGAGTATCGCCGAACACCGGGGAGCTGTTTTTT
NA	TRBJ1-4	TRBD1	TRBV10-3	CAISPSDGTENEKLLF	TGTGCCATCAGTCCCAGTGACGGGACAGAGAATGAAAAACTGCTTTTT
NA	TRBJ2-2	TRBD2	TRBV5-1	CASSLRLAGNTGELFF	TGCGCCAGCAGCTTGAGACTAGCGGGGAACACCGGGGAGCTGTTTTTT
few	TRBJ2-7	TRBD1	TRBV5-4	CASSQGQIYEQYF	TGTGCCAGCAGCCAGGGACAGATCTACGAGCAGTACTTC
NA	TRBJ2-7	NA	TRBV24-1	CATSAGRDYEQYF	TGTGCCACCAGTGCAGGCAGGGACTACGAGCAGTACTTC
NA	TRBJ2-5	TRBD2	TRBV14	CASSLNLAGGETQYF	TGTGCCAGCAGCCTCAATCTAGCGGGCGGCGAGACCCAGTACTTC
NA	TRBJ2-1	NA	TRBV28	CASTHRGGTSYNEQFF	TGTGCCAGCACCCACAGGGGGGGCACGTCCTACAATGAGCAGTTCTTC
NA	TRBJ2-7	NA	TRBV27	CASSFLGRPYEQYF	TGTGCCAGCAGTTTTTTGGGGCGCCCCTACGAGCAGTACTTC
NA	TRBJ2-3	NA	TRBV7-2	CASSLAFWTSGPTDTQYF	TGTGCCAGCAGCTTAGCCTTCTGGACTTCCGGACCCACAGATACGCAGTATTTT
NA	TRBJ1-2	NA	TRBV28	CASSLWGEDYGYTF	TGTGCCAGCAGTTTATGGGGGGAGGACTATGGCTACACCTTC
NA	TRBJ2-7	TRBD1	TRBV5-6	CASSAPPGQRTYEQYF	TGTGCCAGCAGCGCGCCCCCGGGACAGAGGACCTACGAGCAGTACTTC
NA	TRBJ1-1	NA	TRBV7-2	CASTPHANSNTEAFF	TGTGCCAGCACCCCCCACGCGAATTCGAACACTGAAGCTTTCTTT
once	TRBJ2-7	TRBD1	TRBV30	CAWTGRGLSYEQYF	TGTGCCTGGACAGGCAGGGGGTTATCCTACGAGCAGTACTTC
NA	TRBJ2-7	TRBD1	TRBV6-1	CASSEDRGKKQYF	TGTGCCAGCAGTGAGGACAGGGGGAAAAAGCAGTACTTC
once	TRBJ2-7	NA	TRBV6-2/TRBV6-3	CASSYGAAYEQYF	TGTGCCAGCAGTTACGGTGCAGCCTACGAGCAGTACTTC
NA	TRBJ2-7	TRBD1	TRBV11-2	CASSKGQGFSYEQYF	TGTGCCAGCAGCAAGGGACAGGGATTCTCCTACGAGCAGTACTTC
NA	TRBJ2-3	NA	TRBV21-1	CASSGRGTVSTDTQYF	TGTGCCAGCAGCGGGAGAGGGACAGTTAGCACAGATACGCAGTATTTT
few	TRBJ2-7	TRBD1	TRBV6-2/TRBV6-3	CASSFSGGSDEQYF	TGTGCCAGCAGTTTTTCAGGGGGAAGCGACGAGCAGTACTTC
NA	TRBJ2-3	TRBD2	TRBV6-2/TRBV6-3	CASSPGLARPDTQYF	TGTGCCAGCAGTCCGGGACTAGCGAGGCCAGATACGCAGTATTTT
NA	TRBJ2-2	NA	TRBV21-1	CASSKGERGPNTGELFF	TGTGCCAGCAGCAAAGGGGAGAGGGGGCCGAACACCGGGGAGCTGTTTTTT
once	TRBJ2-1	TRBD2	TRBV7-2	CASRLSGSESQFF	TGTGCCAGCAGACTTAGCGGGAGTGAGTCGCAGTTCTTC
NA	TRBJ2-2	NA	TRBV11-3	CASSFGGNGELFF	TGTGCCAGCAGCTTTGGCGGTAACGGGGAGCTGTTTTTT
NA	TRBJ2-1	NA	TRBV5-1	CASSLRPGEYYEQFF	TGCGCCAGCAGCTTGAGGCCAGGGGAATACTATGAGCAGTTCTTC
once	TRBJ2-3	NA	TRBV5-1	CASSRTGSRTDTQYF	TGCGCCAGCAGTAGAACGGGAAGTCGGACAGATACGCAGTATTTT
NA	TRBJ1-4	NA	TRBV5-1	CASSPDTATNEKLFF	TGCGCCAGCAGCCCAGACACCGCAACTAATGAAAAACTGTTTTTT
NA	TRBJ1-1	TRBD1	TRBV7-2	CASSLRYGQGSEAFF	TGTGCCAGCAGCTTAAGGTACGGACAGGGCTCTGAAGCTTTCTTT
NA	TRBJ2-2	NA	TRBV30	CAWSADGAGGTGELFF	TGTGCCTGGAGTGCGGACGGGGCCGGGGGCACCGGGGAGCTGTTTTTT
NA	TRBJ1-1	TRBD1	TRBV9	CASSVVVRGTGNTEAFF	TGTGCCAGCAGCGTAGTAGTGCGGGGGACAGGGAACACTGAAGCTTTCTTT
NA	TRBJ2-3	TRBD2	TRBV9	CASSVDPARPSGRWDTDTQYF	TGTGCCAGCAGCGTAGACCCCGCCCGTCCTAGCGGGAGATGGGACACAGATACGCAGTATTTT
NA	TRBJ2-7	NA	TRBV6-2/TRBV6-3	CASSYSSPGLDEQYF	TGTGCCAGCAGTTACTCTAGCCCAGGGCTCGACGAGCAGTACTTC